These 24 T cell receptor beta chains came from one sample sequenced in a study of T cell clonotyping in hematopoietic cell transplantation. Sequencing used immunoSEQ multiplex PCR; TCRdb keeps in-frame clones, though not all of them. The table has about 27,000 clones, 90% to 96% seen once. Sample: peripheral blood mononuclear cells. These receptor sequences come from a man aged 50-60 years in good health. Some clones in this sample may be carry-over from other donors' samples.

This chain connects TRBV7-2 to TRBJ1-5, with D possibly TRBD1 on 5 matching bases. The germline V gene encodes CDR1 SGHTA and CDR2 FQGNSA. This CDR3 has 15 amino acids. The V end was cut by 5 bases, the J end by 1 base, with 12 bases between. CDR3 protein: CASSAPGGSNQPQHF. The CDR3 DNA reads as TGTGCCAGCAGCGCGCCGGGGGGGAGCAATCAGCCCCAGCATTTT.

This chain uses TRBV25-1 with TRBJ1-6; 9 bases line up with TRBD1. Germline-derived CDR1 and CDR2 are MGHDK and SYGVNS. The CDR3 is made up of 15 amino acids. The junction had 8 bases not matched to a gene; V was cut back by 6 bases and J by 8 bases. The CDR3 protein is CASSRGDRVYSPLHF. In nucleotides, the CDR3 is TGTGCCAGCAGCCGAGGGGACAGGGTTTATTCACCCCTCCACTTT.

The genes are TRBV6-5 and TRBJ2-7; D is perhaps TRBD1 (6 bases). Germline lookup yields CDR1 MNHEY and CDR2 SVGAGI. The CDR3 length is 14 residues. Deletions cut 7 bases from V and 2 bases from J, with 15 bases between. The CDR3 loop is CASTGQYPPYEQYF. Here the CDR3 DNA reads TGTGCCAGCACCGGACAGTACCCCCCCTACGAGCAGTACTTC.

This clone came up once. This sequence joins TRBV5-1 and TRBJ2-5; D is unresolved. V was pared by 4 bases and J by 2 bases, with 3 bases between. The CDR3 runs to 11 residues. Germline loops: CDR1 SGHRS, CDR2 YFSETQ. The CDR3 DNA is TGCGCCAGCAGCGAACAAGAGACCCAGTACTTC. It translates to CASSEQETQYF.

The chain combines TRBV30 with TRBJ1-1; D might be TRBD1 (6 bases). V lost 4 bases to trimming and J lost 3 bases, with 12 bases between them. The CDR3 covers 13 residues. Germline lookup yields CDR1 GTSNPN and CDR2 SVGIG (reference sequence). The CDR3 spells CAWKSQGYTEAFF. CDR3 bases: TGTGCCTGGAAAAGTCAGGGGTACACTGAAGCTTTCTTT.

Only one count was recorded for this clone. CDR3 coding DNA: TGTGCCAGCAGTTTACTCGCTCGGGATTCACCCCTCCACTTT. Residues: CASSLLARDSPLHF. V and J are TRBV28 and TRBJ1-6; D not certain. The CDR3 totals 14 residues. Germline V lookup: CDR1 MDHEN, CDR2 SYDVKM. Trimming removed 2 bases at V and 8 bases at J, with 10 bases between. Filled out from reference TRBV28 and TRBJ1-6, the complete variable domain reads DVKVTQSSRYLVKRTGEKVFLECVQDMDHENMFWYRQDPGLGLRLIYFSYDVKMKEKGDIPEGYSVSREKKERFSLILESASTNQTSMYLCASSLLARDSPLHFGNGTRLTVT.

This sequence joins TRBV14 and TRBJ1-1; D uncertain. Between the trimmed V and J ends, which lost 1 base and 4 bases, there was a span of 16 bases. CDR3 length equals 16 residues. CDR1 and CDR2 (germline): SGHDN, FVKESK. CDR3 sequence (DNA): TGTGCCAGCAGCCAAGCCCAACTACGTCGGTTCACTGAAGCTTTCTTT. This translates into CASSQAQLRRFTEAFF.

This clone was observed a single time. The junction and the germline gene differ at one end; a read error may be behind it. The rearrangement uses TRBV29-1 and TRBJ2-7, with 7 bases identical to TRBD2. CDR1 is SQVTM and CDR2 is ANQGSEA in the germline V gene. This CDR3 contains 14 residues. CDR3 amino acids: CGVVVAGRPHEQYF. The CDR3 DNA follows: TGCGGCGTTGTCGTAGCGGGCCGGCCACACGAGCAGTACTTC.

The chain joins TRBV11-3 to TRBJ2-7; 8 nucleotides match TRBD1. After removal of 0 bases from V and 3 bases from J, the junction contained 4 bases not matched to a gene. CDR3 length: 15 amino acids. Looked up from germline, CDR1 is SGHNT and CDR2 is YENEEA. CDR3 sequence: CASSLETGTGYEQYF. The CDR3, as DNA: TGTGCCAGCAGCTTAGAAACCGGGACAGGCTACGAGCAGTACTTC.

The CDR3 region is CASSLIAGQGNYEQYF. Written as DNA, the CDR3 is TGCGCCAGCAGCTTGATAGCCGGCCAGGGGAACTACGAGCAGTACTTC. The chain combines TRBV5-1 with TRBJ2-7; perhaps TRBD1 as D (6 bases). Trimming removed 1 base from V and 3 bases from J, with 17 bases in between. Germline CDR1 SGHRS, CDR2 YFSETQ. The CDR3 has 16 amino acids.

This clone was counted a single time. The V gene is TRBV6-5, the J gene TRBJ1-5; no firm D call. Germline V gene lookup returns CDR1 MNHEY and CDR2 SVGAGI. CDR3 length: 14 residues. V shed 0 bases and J shed 4 bases, with 7 bases lying between them. The CDR3 protein is CASSYSGGNQPQHF. The CDR3 DNA follows: TGTGCCAGCAGTTACTCAGGCGGGAATCAGCCCCAGCATTTT.

This chain uses TRBV28 with TRBJ1-1, with no clear D. The V gene lost 1 base and the J gene lost 5 bases, with 5 bases spanning the gap. Per germline, CDR1 MDHEN and CDR2 SYDVKM. The CDR3 is 12 residues long. The CDR3 protein is CASSLLGTEAFF. Written as DNA, the CDR3 is TGTGCCAGCAGTTTATTGGGTACTGAAGCTTTCTTT.

The chain employs TRBV4-3 and TRBJ2-6; TRBD2 agrees at 8 bases. The CDR3 runs 18 residues. V was clipped by 6 bases and J by 0 bases; unmatched bases: 10. CDR1 is LGHNA and CDR2 is YSLEER in the germline V gene. The CDR3 is CASSPRGGVNSGANVLTF. The CDR3, as DNA: TGCGCCAGCAGTCCCCGGGGGGGGGTGAACTCTGGGGCCAACGTCCTGACTTTC.

The chain employs TRBV5-6 and TRBJ1-6; the D gene is possibly TRBD1 (5 bases). The germline V gene has CDR1 SGHDT and CDR2 YYEEEE. With 0 bases removed from V and 5 bases from J, the gap between germline ends came to 6 bases. This CDR3 has 14 amino acids. The CDR3 DNA follows: TGTGCCAGCAGCTTGGGACAGCATAATTCACCCCTCCACTTT. It translates to CASSLGQHNSPLHF.

The chain couples TRBV4-3 to TRBJ2-5, with TRBD2 matching 8 bases. The CDR3 has 14 residues. In germline, CDR1 is LGHNA, CDR2 YSLEER. V lost 2 bases, J lost 5 bases, and 4 bases stayed unmatched. The CDR3 nucleotides are TGCGCCAGCAGCCAAAGGACTAGCAAGGAGACCCAGTACTTC. This sequence encodes CASSQRTSKETQYF.

The DNA for the CDR3 is TGTGCCAGCAGTCCGCCCTCCTACGAGCAGTACTTC. Translating it yields CASSPPSYEQYF. The chain joins TRBV28 to TRBJ2-7; D gene unclear. This CDR3 has 12 amino acids. Germline CDR1 is MDHEN and CDR2 is SYDVKM. V lost 5 bases and J 0 bases, leaving 5 bases between the germline ends.

Only one count was recorded for this clone. The chain recombines TRBV30 with TRBJ1-5, with a weak D call TRBD1 (6 bases). The CDR3 is 14 residues long. The V gene's germline CDR1 is GTSNPN and CDR2 SVGIG (reference sequence). Trimming removed 1 base at V and 3 bases at J, with 10 bases between. CDR3 region: CAWSAGQINQPQHF. DNA for the CDR3: TGTGCCTGGAGTGCTGGACAGATCAATCAGCCCCAGCATTTT.

This chain connects TRBV28 to TRBJ2-7; 10 positions match TRBD1. Germline V gene lookup returns CDR1 MDHEN and CDR2 SYDVKM. The junction had 4 bases not matched to a gene; V was cut back by 3 bases and J by 2 bases. The CDR3 runs 15 residues. Here the CDR3 DNA reads TGTGCCAGCAGTTTGCGGACAGGGGGTACCTACGAGCAGTACTTC. Amino acids: CASSLRTGGTYEQYF.

The chain employs TRBV7-2 and TRBJ1-5; D not certain. This CDR3 region has 13 residues. Germline V gives CDR1 SGHTA, CDR2 FQGNSA. V lost 5 bases, J lost 2 bases, and 7 bases lay in between. The CDR3 loop is CASSLRGNQPQHF. CDR3 sequence (DNA): TGTGCCAGCAGCCTCCGCGGCAATCAGCCCCAGCATTTT.

The rearrangement links TRBV19 to TRBJ1-3; maybe TRBD1 (5 bases). CDR1 is LNHDA, CDR2 SQIVND, per germline (reference sequence). Trimming took 1 base from V and 0 from J, leaving 7 bases between them. The CDR3 loop spans 15 amino acids. The CDR3 coding sequence is TGTGCCAGTAGTATAGGACAGACCTCTGGAAACACCATATATTTT. It translates to CASSIGQTSGNTIYF.

The J gene is TRBJ1-2, the V gene TRBV19, with D unresolved. Germline V gene data show CDR1 as LNHDA and CDR2 as SQIVND (reference sequence). V lost 4 bases and J lost 0, with 9 bases in between. This CDR3 region has 14 residues. CDR3 sequence (DNA): TGTGCCAGTAGTACCCAAGGAGCTAACTATGGCTACACCTTC. Protein: CASSTQGANYGYTF.

The chain links TRBV7-7 to TRBJ2-2; 9 nucleotides align to TRBD1. This CDR3 spans 14 amino acids. V shed 5 bases, J shed 5 bases, and the junction held 3 bases outside the gene matches. The germline V gene encodes CDR1 SSHAT and CDR2 FNYEAQ (reference sequence). This CDR3 reads CASSPGQGTGELFF. CDR3 DNA sequence: TGTGCCAGCAGCCCCGGACAGGGGACCGGGGAGCTGTTTTTT.

This clone was seen just once. V gene TRBV6-6 combines with J gene TRBJ2-7, with TRBD2 as a possible D gene (5 bases). The CDR3 covers 16 residues. Deletions cut 0 bases from V and 0 bases from J, with 12 bases between. CDR1 is MNHNY, CDR2 SVGAGI, per germline (reference sequence). In nucleotides, the CDR3 is TGTGCCAGCAGTTACTCGTCGAGACTAAACTCCTACGAGCAGTACTTC. This sequence encodes CASSYSSRLNSYEQYF.

V is TRBV28 and J is TRBJ2-7; a weak D match, TRBD1 (6 bases). The CDR3 spans 14 residues. V gave up 5 bases and J gave up 1 base, with 12 bases separating them. CDR1 is MDHEN, CDR2 SYDVKM, per germline. The CDR3 nucleotides read TGTGCCAGCAGTACAGGGCCTTCATCCTACGAGCAGTACTTC. Protein product: CASSTGPSSYEQYF.